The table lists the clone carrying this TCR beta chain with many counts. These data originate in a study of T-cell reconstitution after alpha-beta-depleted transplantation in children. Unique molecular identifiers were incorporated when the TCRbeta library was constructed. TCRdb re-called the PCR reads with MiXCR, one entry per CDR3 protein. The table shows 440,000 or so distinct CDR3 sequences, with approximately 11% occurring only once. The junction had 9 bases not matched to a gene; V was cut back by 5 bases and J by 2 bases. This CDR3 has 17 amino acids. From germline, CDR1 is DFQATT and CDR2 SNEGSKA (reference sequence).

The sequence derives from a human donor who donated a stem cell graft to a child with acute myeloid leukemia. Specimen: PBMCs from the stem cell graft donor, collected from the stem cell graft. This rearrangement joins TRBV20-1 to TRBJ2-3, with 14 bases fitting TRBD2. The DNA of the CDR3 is TGCAGTGCTTTGACTAGCGGGAGGGAGGGAAACACAGATACGCAGTATTTT. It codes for CSALTSGREGNTDTQYF.